This T cell receptor beta chain is from a study of identical twins (TCRdb year 2016). Background on the whole study: The study deep-sequenced TCR alpha and beta repertoires from monozygotic twins, unrelated adults of various ages and cord blood to test whether fetal clonotypes persist. Replicate twin experiments were performed at different times using different library preparation protocols to rule out contamination.

The library came from 5' RACE. TCRdb lists the instrument as Illumina HiSeq 2000. A universal primer binding site was added through template switching, and the final cDNA carried a unique molecular identifier so that TCR cDNA molecules could be counted accurately. Specific primers in the conserved constant-segment region were used to synthesize first-strand cDNA for the TCR alpha and beta chains. To control for contamination, every cDNA library was double barcoded, receiving both a SMART-Mk sample barcode and Illumina barcodes. TruSeq adapter sequences, together with Illumina sample barcodes, were added in two successive PCR steps. Sequencing of the TCR alpha and beta cDNA libraries was done on the Illumina HiSeq platform using custom primers. The paper's processing steps were these. MiGEC processed the raw reads to extract unique molecular identifiers, while MiXCR was used to determine the CDR3 positions. Recombination models were inferred per individual with the repgenHMM and IGoR tools using an EM algorithm. The analysis of shared clonotypes was done with the tcR package in R, with sharing normalized by the product of cloneset sizes. Out-of-frame nonproductive sequences were analyzed to study raw recombination free of thymic and clonal selection effects. The public reads were reprocessed in TCRdb via fastp at Q25 and MiXCR, keeping in-frame beta chains. When rows share a CDR3 protein, they turn into one entry using the most common DNA and genes. The V and J calls here are based on TCRdb, not the publication. A total of around 690,000 distinct CDR3 sequences appear in this sample, approximately 21% of them only once. 4% to 5.5% of the sample is in the top ten clones.

The CDR3 runs 14 residues from the cysteine to the phenylalanine. Only the CDR3 DNA stays, 42 bases, in frame from base 1. Via the germline V gene, CDR1 is MNHEY and CDR2 SVGAGI. At the junction V is shortened by 7 bases and J by 0 bases, with 12 bases in between. This clonotype is categorized as medium-sized (0.01 to 0.1%). The clone's antigen remains unknown. Base quality data are lacking; no much larger clone is found one base away. The paper as a whole reports these results and caveats: Invariant T cells such as MAIT and iNKT could partly confound zero-insertion analyses, although diverse VJ usage argued against such confounding for most clonotypes. Because the same donors could not be followed over many years, the conclusions depended on cross-sectional statistical analysis. A weaker excess of twin sharing was found in beta out-of-frame sequences because the signal-to-noise ratio was lowered by fewer shared sequences. Fewer insertions were carried by abundant cord blood beta clonotypes, a similar but weaker trend appeared in young adult naive repertoires, and no such trend appeared in memory repertoires. Out-of-frame TCR alpha sharing in monozygotic twins was systematically underestimated by recombination models, whereas sharing between unrelated individuals was in agreement with the recombination models. Compared with coincidental sharing between unrelated individuals, an excess of low generation-probability sequences was observed among out-of-frame TCR alpha sequences shared between twins.

All donors were healthy Caucasians. Three pairs of female monozygotic twins, all aged roughly 18 to 29 years, were included in the twin cohort. The RNA used for TCR libraries was isolated from peripheral blood mononuclear cells. Separately, the same data were catalogued under a study of T cells expressing NK-cell markers. As noted in the second study: TCR beta-chain repertoires were profiled in sorted CD3+CD56+NKG2C+, CD3+CD56+NKG2C- and CD3+CD56-NKG2C+ T-cell subsets from several donors. Among the eight sequenced donors, only one was HCMV-seronegative, while the other seven were HCMV-seropositive. In several experiments an anti-gammadeltaTCR antibody was added to restrict sorting to alphabetaTCR-expressing T cells. In over 5 donors, the dominant CD3+CD56+NKG2C+ clonotypes were among the top 10 CD8+ clonotypes and accounted for about 1.0-7.5% of CD8+ T cells. Those dominant clonotypes were again the most abundant among CD3+CD56-NKG2C+ cells in a handful of donors, at about 25-60.1%. Whether the expanded NKG2C-expressing T cell clones were specific for HCMV antigens remained unclear. The eight sequenced donors were randomly selected healthy volunteers, three men and five women. To determine HCMV serostatus, a commercial ELISA kit was used to detect HCMV-specific IgG in serum. For roughly six donors, bulk peripheral blood T-cell repertoires were additionally sequenced from unsorted PBMC. MIGEC was used to demultiplex reads and group reads by UMI, and MiTCR was used to assemble and quantify clonotypes. To exclude erroneous sequences, any TCR cDNA sequence not supported by at least two reads was discarded. Downstream repertoire analysis used the tcR package, and clonotypes were matched across fractions by CDR3 nucleotide sequence plus V segment. VDJmatch was used to annotate antigen specificity against VDJdb, with one amino acid substitution allowed in CDR3.

The sequenced material came from PBMCs. The rearranged chain carries TRBV6-5 and TRBJ1-2; a confident D gene designation cannot be given. This TCR was sampled from a woman under 30 in good health. This receptor has the CDR3 CASTSDPSNYGYTF. The nucleotide sequence is TGTGCCAGCACCTCAGACCCTTCTAACTATGGCTACACCTTC.